This T cell receptor (beta chain) was profiled in a study of graft-versus-host responses after intestinal transplantation. The study's findings and limits: In recipient marrow, GvH clones were found, and some appeared first in ileum or blood. Individuals who had graft-donor T cell macrochimerism had allografts that showed high graft-versus-host to host-versus-graft clonal ratios.

This clone occurred a few times. Its matching antigen is unknown. Assay used: immunoSEQ multiplex PCR; TCRdb lists only in-frame clones, some missing. The sample lists about 120,000 clones; over 75% were seen once. Per germline, CDR1 SGHDT and CDR2 YYEEEE. Trimming cost V 4 bases and J 2 bases, with 13 bases left between them. This CDR3 contains 14 residues. This receptor was identified in a human donor who received an intestinal transplant. The rearrangement joins TRBV5-6 to TRBJ2-7; a possible D gene is TRBD1 (6 bases). The specimen comprised unstimulated CD4+ T cells sorted from spleen or lymph node cells, sampled before intestinal transplant. Here the CDR3 DNA reads TGTGCCAGCAGCGCGAGGGACAAAACCTACGAGCAGTACTTC. Protein sequence: CASSARDKTYEQYF. The whole variable domain, remainder taken from reference TRBV5-6 and TRBJ2-7, is DAGVTQSPTHLIKTRGQQVTLRCSPKSGHDTVSWYQQALGQGPQFIFQYYEEEERQRGNFPDRFSGHQFPNYSSELNVNALLLGDSALYLCASSARDKTYEQYFGPGTRLTVT.